This entry is about one T cell receptor (beta chain). This entry comes from a study of blood T cell repertoires in COVID-19. Study context: T cells, B-cell-depleted T cells, or PBMCs provided the cDNA or gDNA that served as material.

The CDR3 is 15 residues long. Germline V lookup: CDR1 MNHEY, CDR2 SVGEGT. Trimming at V came to 2 bases and at J to 6 bases, leaving 3 bases not matched to a gene. As processed by the authors: Scientists estimated how many nucleated cells there were by amplifying reference gene primers. Clones were read by immunoSEQ multiplex PCR, and TCRdb kept only the in-frame ones, dropping some. V, J and clone size were drawn from that table, and D and trimming were deduced from the DNA. This table has about 150,000 clones, 70% to 85% appearing once. The rearrangement joins TRBV6-2 or TRBV6-3 to TRBJ2-7, with 14 positions matching TRBD2. This clonotype was sampled from a man in his 60s with COVID-19, enrolled during active disease. Material for sequencing was peripheral blood. For the CDR3, the DNA is TGTGCCAGCAGTTACCCCGGACTAGCGGGAGGCGAGCAGTACTTC. It codes for CASSYPGLAGGEQYF.